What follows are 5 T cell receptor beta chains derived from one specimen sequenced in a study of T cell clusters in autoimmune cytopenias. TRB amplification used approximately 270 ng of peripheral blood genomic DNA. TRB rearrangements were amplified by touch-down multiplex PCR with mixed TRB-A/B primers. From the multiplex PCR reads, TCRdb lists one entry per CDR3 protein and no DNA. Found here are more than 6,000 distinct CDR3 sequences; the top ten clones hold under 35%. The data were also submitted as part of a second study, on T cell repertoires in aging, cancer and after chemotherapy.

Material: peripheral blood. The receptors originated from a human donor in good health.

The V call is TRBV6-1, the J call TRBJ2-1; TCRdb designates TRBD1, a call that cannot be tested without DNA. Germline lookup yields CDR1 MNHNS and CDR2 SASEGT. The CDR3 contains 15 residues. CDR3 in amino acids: CASSEEESGGNEQFF.

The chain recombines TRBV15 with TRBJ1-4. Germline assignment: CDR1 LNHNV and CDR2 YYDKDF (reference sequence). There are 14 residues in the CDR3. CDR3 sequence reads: CATSRVGSDEKLFF.

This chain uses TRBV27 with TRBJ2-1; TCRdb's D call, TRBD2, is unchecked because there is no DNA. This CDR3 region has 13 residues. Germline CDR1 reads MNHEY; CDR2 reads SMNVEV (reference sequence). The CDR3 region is CASSFLAGYEQFF.

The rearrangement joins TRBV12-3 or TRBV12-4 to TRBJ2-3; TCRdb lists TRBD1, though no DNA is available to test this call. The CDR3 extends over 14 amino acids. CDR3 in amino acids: CASTVDRGTDTQYF.

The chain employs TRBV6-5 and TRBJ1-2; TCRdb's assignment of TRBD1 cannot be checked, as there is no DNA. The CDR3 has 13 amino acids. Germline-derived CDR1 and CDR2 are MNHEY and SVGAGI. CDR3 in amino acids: CASSADIIYGYTF.